The sequence of this TCR beta chain was determined in a study of CD8 T cells in ankylosing spondylitis. Scientists made TCR beta libraries using quantitative 5'-RACE with molecular barcodes. MiXCR, run by TCRdb on the 5' RACE reads, gives a single entry per CDR3 protein. The sample lists about 500,000 distinct CDR3 sequences, approximately 5% seen once, with roughly 3.5% in the top ten. From germline, CDR1 is MDHEN and CDR2 SYDVKM. The trim removed 4 bases at V and 1 base at J, leaving 7 bases unmatched. This CDR3 contains 15 residues. On this clonotype itself: Its antigen remains unidentified.

Notes on the study in general: The study identified a TCR beta motif of eight highly homologous variants that appeared characteristic of ankylosing spondylitis blood.

Sample: blood, either unsorted or a sorted T cell fraction (not recorded which). The rearrangement links TRBV28 to TRBJ2-7, with 7 bases fitting TRBD1. This TCR was recovered from a male donor with ankylosing spondylitis. DNA for the CDR3: TGTGCCAGCAGTTCCCCCCGACAGGGATCCTACGAGCAGTACTTC. This sequence encodes CASSSPRQGSYEQYF. Supplemented by reference TRBV28 and TRBJ2-7, the full variable domain reads DVKVTQSSRYLVKRTGEKVFLECVQDMDHENMFWYRQDPGLGLRLIYFSYDVKMKEKGDIPEGYSVSREKKERFSLILESASTNQTSMYLCASSSPRQGSYEQYFGPGTRLTVT.